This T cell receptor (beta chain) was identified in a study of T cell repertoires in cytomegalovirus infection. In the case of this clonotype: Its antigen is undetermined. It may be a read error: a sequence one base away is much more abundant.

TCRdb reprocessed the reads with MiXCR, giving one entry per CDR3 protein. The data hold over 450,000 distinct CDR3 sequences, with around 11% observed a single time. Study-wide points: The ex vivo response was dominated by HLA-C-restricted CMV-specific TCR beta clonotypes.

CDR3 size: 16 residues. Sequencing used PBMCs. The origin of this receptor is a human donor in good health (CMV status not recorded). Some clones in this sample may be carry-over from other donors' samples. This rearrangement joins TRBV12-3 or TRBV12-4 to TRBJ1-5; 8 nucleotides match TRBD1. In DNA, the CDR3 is TGTGCCAGCAGATTAGGGTCCCGACAGGGGAATCAGCCCCAGCATTTT. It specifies CASRLGSRQGNQPQHF.